These 6 T cell receptor beta chains came from one sample sequenced in a study of cytotoxic CD8 clonotypes in ibrutinib-treated CLL. Some clones are missing from TCRdb's copy, which holds only in-frame ones; the method was immunoSEQ multiplex PCR. The repertoire holds almost 85,000 clones, with approximately 86% as singletons. The starting material was PBMCs, obtained before ibrutinib treatment. Every receptor here comes from a human donor with chronic lymphocytic leukemia.

This chain connects TRBV25-1 to TRBJ1-4; a weak D match, TRBD1 (6 bases). The germline gives CDR1 MGHDK, CDR2 SYGVNS. The length of the CDR3 is 14 residues. V was clipped by 3 bases and J by 4 bases, with 9 bases between them. The CDR3 protein is CASSDRDINEKLFF. In DNA, the CDR3 is TGTGCCAGCAGTGACCGGGACATTAATGAAAAACTGTTTTTT. Full variable domain (missing parts from reference TRBV25-1 and TRBJ1-4): EADIYQTPRYLVIGTGKKITLECSQTMGHDKMYWYQQDPGMELHLIHYSYGVNSTEKGDLSSESTVSRIRTEHFPLTLESARPSHTSQYLCASSDRDINEKLFFGSGTQLSVL.

The chain carries TRBV2 and TRBJ2-3, with D possibly being TRBD2 (6 bases). V was pared by 9 bases and J by 0 bases, with 13 bases between. Germline V gene lookup returns CDR1 SNHLY and CDR2 FYNNEI. The CDR3 totals 14 residues. The CDR3 DNA is TGTGCCAGTAGCAGGAGCGGGAGCACAGATACGCAGTATTTT. Its protein product is CASSRSGSTDTQYF.

The rearrangement joins TRBV21-1 to TRBJ1-2; the table assigns TRBD1, which was not confirmed against the DNA. TRBV21-1 is a documented pseudogene. This CDR3 has 13 residues. The CDR3, as DNA: TGTGCCAGCAGCAACCGGGACAGGGGAGGCTACACCTTC. It encodes CASSNRDRGGYTF.

This chain joins TRBV7-2 and TRBJ2-3, with TRBD2 matching 8 bases. The germline V gene encodes CDR1 SGHTA and CDR2 FQGNSA. The length of the CDR3 is 13 residues. Trimming cost V 4 bases and J 4 bases; bases outside gene matches: 1. The CDR3, as DNA: TGTGCCAGCAGCTGGACTAGCCCAGATACGCAGTATTTT. Translated, it gives CASSWTSPDTQYF.

The count of this clone is one. The chain couples TRBV29-1 to TRBJ2-3; D is unresolved. V shed 5 bases and J shed 3 bases, with 9 bases lying between them. The V gene's germline CDR1 is SQVTM and CDR2 ANQGSEA. The length of the CDR3 is 12 residues. CDR3: CSVSGPTDTQYF. The CDR3 coding sequence is TGCAGCGTTTCAGGCCCGACAGATACGCAGTATTTT.

The chain carries TRBV12-5 and TRBJ1-1; possibly TRBD1 for D (6 bases). The CDR3 loop spans 15 amino acids. Germline CDR1 and CDR2: LGHNT and FRNRAP. V was shortened by 1 base and J by 3 bases, with 12 bases between the two germline ends. CDR3 in amino acids: CASGLETGFDTEAFF. The DNA for the CDR3 is TGTGCTAGTGGTTTGGAAACAGGGTTTGACACTGAAGCTTTCTTT.